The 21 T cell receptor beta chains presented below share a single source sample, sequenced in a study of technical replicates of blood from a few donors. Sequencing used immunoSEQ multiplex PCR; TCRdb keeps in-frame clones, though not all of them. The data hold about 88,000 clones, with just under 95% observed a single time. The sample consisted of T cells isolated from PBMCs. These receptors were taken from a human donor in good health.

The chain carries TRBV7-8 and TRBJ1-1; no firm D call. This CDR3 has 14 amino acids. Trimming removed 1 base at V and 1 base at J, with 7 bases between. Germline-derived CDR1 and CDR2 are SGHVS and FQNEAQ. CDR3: CASSLGQANTEAFF. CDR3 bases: TGTGCCAGCAGCTTAGGACAAGCGAACACTGAAGCTTTCTTT.

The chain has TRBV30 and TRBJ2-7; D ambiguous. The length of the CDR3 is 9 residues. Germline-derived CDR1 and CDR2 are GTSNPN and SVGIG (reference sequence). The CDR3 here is CADSHEQYF. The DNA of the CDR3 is TGTGCTGATAGCCACGAGCAGTACTTC.

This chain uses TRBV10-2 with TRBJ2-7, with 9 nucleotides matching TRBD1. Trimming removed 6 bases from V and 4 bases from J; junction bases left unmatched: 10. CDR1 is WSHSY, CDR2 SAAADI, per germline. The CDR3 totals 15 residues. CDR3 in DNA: TGCGCCAGCAGGGACAGGGGCCTTTCCTCTTACGAGCAGTACTTC. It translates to CASRDRGLSSYEQYF.

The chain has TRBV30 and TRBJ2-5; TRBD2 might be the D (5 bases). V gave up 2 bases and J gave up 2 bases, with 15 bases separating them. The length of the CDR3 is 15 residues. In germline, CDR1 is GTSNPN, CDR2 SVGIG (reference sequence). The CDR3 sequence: CAWSPLGRGQETQYF. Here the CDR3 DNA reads TGTGCCTGGAGTCCCCTAGGGCGAGGGCAAGAGACCCAGTACTTC.

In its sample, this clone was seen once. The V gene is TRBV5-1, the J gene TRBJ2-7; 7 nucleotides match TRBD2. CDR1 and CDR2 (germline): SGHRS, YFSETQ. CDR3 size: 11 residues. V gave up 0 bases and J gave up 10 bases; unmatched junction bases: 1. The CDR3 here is CASSLGGLQYF. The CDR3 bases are TGCGCCAGCAGCTTGGGGGGACTACAGTACTTC. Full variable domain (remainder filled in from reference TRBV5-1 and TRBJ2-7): KAGVTQTPRYLIKTRGQQVTLSCSPISGHRSVSWYQQTPGQGLQFLFEYFSETQRNKGNFPGRFSGRQFSNSRSEMNVSTLELGDSALYLCASSLGGLQYFGPGTRLTVT.

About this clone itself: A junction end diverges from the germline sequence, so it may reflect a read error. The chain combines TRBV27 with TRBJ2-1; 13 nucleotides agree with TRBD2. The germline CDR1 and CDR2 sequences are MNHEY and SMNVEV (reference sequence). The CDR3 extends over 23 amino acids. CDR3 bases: TGTGCCAGCGGTTTCCTGGTGAGGACTAGCGGGAGCCGAGGCCCCGGTCCCCCCAATGAGCAGTTCTTC. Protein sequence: CASGFLVRTSGSRGPGPPNEQFF.

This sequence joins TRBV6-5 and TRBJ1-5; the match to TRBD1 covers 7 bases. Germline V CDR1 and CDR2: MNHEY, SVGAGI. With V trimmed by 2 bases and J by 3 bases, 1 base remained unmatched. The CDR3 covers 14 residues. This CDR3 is CASSYRGPNQPQHF. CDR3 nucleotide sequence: TGTGCCAGCAGTTACAGGGGGCCCAATCAGCCCCAGCATTTT.

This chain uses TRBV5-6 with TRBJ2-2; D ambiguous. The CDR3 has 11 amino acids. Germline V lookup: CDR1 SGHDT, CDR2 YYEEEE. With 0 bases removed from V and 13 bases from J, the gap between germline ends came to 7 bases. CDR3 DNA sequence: TGTGCCAGCAGCTTGGCTTACTCGCTGTTTTTT. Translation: CASSLAYSLFF.

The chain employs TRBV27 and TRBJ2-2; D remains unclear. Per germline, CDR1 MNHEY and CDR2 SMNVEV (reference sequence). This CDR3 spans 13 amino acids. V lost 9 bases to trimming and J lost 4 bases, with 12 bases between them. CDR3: CASTVIGTGELFF. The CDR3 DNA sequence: TGTGCCAGTACAGTCATCGGCACCGGGGAGCTGTTTTTT.

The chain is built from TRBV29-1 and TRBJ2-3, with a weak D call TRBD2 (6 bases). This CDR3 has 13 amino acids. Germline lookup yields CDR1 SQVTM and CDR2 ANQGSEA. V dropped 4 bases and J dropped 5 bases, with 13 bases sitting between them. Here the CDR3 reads CSVVISGEDTQYF. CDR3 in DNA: TGCAGCGTTGTAATATCGGGGGAAGATACGCAGTATTTT.

This CDR3 is CASSLWTTPGGVTTYEQYF. In DNA, the CDR3 is TGTGCCAGCAGTTTATGGACCACTCCAGGGGGTGTAACGACCTACGAGCAGTACTTC. The chain joins TRBV28 to TRBJ2-7; 7 nucleotides align to TRBD1. The CDR3 consists of 19 residues. Trimming removed 0 bases from V and 2 bases from J; junction bases left unmatched: 16. Germline values: CDR1 MDHEN, CDR2 SYDVKM.

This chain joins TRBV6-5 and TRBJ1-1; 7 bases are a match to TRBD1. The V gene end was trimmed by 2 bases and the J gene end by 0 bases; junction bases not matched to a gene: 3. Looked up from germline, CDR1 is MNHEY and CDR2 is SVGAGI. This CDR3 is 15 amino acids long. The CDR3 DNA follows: TGTGCCAGCAGTTACGGGACAGCTATGAACACTGAAGCTTTCTTT. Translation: CASSYGTAMNTEAFF.

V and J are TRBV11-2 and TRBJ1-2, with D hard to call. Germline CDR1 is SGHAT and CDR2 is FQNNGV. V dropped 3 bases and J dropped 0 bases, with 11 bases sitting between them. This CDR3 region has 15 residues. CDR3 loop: CASSFSYLPNYGYTF. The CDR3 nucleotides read TGTGCCAGCAGCTTCTCTTACCTACCTAACTATGGCTACACCTTC. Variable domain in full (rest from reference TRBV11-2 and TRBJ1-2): EAGVAQSPRYKIIEKRQSVAFWCNPISGHATLYWYQQILGQGPKLLIQFQNNGVVDDSQLPKDRFSAERLKGVDSTLKIQPAKLEDSAVYLCASSFSYLPNYGYTFGSGTRLTVV.

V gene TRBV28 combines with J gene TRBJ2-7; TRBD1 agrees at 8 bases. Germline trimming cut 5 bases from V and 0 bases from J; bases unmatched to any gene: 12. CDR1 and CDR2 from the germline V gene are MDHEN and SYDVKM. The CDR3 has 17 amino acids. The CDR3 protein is CASSLLPGQGPSYEQYF. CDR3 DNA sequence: TGTGCCAGCAGTCTACTCCCTGGACAGGGCCCCTCCTACGAGCAGTACTTC.

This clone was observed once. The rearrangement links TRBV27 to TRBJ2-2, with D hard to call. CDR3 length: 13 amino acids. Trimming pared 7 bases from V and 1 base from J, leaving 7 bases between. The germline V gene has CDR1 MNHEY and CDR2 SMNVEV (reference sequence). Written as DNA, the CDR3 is TGTGCCAGCACTCCAGAGAACACCGGGGAGCTGTTTTTT. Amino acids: CASTPENTGELFF.

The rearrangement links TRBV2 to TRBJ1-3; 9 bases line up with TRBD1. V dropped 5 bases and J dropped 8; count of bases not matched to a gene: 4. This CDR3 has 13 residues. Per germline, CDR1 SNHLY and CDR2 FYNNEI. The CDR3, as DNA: TGTGCCAGCAGTCAGGACAGGGGACACACCATATATTTT. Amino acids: CASSQDRGHTIYF.

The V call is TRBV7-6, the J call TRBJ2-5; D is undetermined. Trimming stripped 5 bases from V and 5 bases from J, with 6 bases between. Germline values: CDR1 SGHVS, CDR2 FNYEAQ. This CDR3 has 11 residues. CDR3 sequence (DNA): TGTGCCAGCAGCCCGCAGGAGACCCAGTACTTC. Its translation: CASSPQETQYF.

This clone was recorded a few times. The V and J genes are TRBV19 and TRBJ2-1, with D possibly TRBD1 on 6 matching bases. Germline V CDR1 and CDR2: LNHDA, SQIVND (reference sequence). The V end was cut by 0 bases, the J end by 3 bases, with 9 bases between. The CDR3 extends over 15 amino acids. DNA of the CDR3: TGTGCCAGTAGTATAGATCGAGGGGGCTACAATGAGCAGTTCTTC. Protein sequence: CASSIDRGGYNEQFF.

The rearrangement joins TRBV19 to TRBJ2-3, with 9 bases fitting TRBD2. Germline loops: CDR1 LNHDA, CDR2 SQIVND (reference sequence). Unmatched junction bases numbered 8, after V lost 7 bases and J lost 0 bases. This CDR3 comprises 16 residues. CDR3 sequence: CASNGGGASSTDTQYF. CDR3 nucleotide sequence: TGTGCCAGTAATGGCGGGGGGGCGTCTAGCACAGATACGCAGTATTTT.

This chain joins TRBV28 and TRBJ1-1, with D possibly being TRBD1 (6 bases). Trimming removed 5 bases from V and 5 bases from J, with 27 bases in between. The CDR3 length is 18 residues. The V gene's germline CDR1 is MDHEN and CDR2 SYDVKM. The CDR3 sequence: CASSGGGLGGGRETEAFF. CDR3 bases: TGTGCCAGCAGTGGCGGTGGTTTGGGGGGGGGCAGGGAGACTGAAGCTTTCTTT. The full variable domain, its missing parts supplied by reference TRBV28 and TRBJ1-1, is DVKVTQSSRYLVKRTGEKVFLECVQDMDHENMFWYRQDPGLGLRLIYFSYDVKMKEKGDIPEGYSVSREKKERFSLILESASTNQTSMYLCASSGGGLGGGRETEAFFGQGTRLTVV.

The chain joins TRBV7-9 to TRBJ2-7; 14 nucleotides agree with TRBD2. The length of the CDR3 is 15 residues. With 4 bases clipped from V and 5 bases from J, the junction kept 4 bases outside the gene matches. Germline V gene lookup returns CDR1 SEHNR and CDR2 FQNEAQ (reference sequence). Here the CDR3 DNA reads TGTGCCAGCAGCTCGGGACTAGCGGGAGTCGACGAGCAGTACTTC. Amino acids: CASSSGLAGVDEQYF.